This entry features one TCR beta chain sequence. The data belong to a study of PD-L1 blockade in urothelial cancer. Data came from immunoSEQ multiplex PCR; TCRdb stores just in-frame clones and leaves some out. The sample lists about 74,000 clones, 84% occurring once. This CDR3 contains 16 residues. Germline V gene sequence: CDR1 SGDLS, CDR2 YYNGEE. V lost 0 bases, J lost 9 bases, and 19 bases lay in between. This chain uses TRBV9 with TRBJ2-1; D not certain. Here the sequenced sample was PBMCs, taken around atezolizumab (anti-PD-L1) treatment. This receptor was taken from a man between 65 and 85 years old with urothelial cancer. In nucleotides, the CDR3 is TGTGCCAGCAGCGTAGACGGTGGAGTGGGTAGTGGTGAGCAGTTCTTC. Translating it yields CASSVDGGVGSGEQFF.